This T cell receptor beta chain stems from a study of OX40 agonist ivuxolimab in advanced cancers. Points from the study as a whole: At doses 0.1 to 3.0 mg/kg, CD4+ and CD8+ clones expanded. Researchers report that CD8+ T cells had, on average, more expanded clones than CD4+.

Sequencing was performed with immunoSEQ multiplex PCR; in TCRdb, only in-frame clones are kept and a portion is missing. The sample holds more than 85,000 clones, 90% to 95% seen once. Trimming took 6 bases from V and 3 from J; bases not matched to a gene: 4. The CDR3 length is 14 residues. Germline CDR1 and CDR2: KGHSH and LQKENI. In regard to this clone: Its specificity is unknown.

The J gene is TRBJ2-3, the V gene TRBV18; TRBD2 matches 9 bases. This TCR was recovered from an adult with an advanced solid tumor such as melanoma, head and neck, liver or kidney cancer. The material sequenced was CD4+ or CD8+ T cells sorted from blood, taken in a trial of the OX40 agonist ivuxolimab. The DNA for the CDR3 is TGTGCCAGCTCTGGCGGGAGGGGAACAGATACGCAGTATTTT. It encodes CASSGGRGTDTQYF.